The following is a TCR beta chain sequence with its context. Its antigen is still unknown. No much larger clone is present one base from it, and per-base qualities are unavailable. This record belongs to a study of blood T cell repertoires in COVID-19 (TCRdb year 2020). Background on the whole study: Collaborator samples came from the United States, Italy and Spain and covered acute and convalescent phases of COVID-19. The prospective study material was composed of cDNA or gDNA derived from T cells, B-cell-depleted T cells, or PBMCs. Subjects who had been exposed to COVID-19, were actively infected with it, or had recovered from it provided the deeply sampled blood TCRbeta repertoires that made up the dataset. The repertoires were made available in a free public database intended to serve as a resource for research on the immune response to SARS-CoV-2. Samples came from the ongoing ImmuneRACE study (first 160 participants) plus 1,254 subjects from 6 global collaborators. The sample metadata nearly always contained a de-identified subject ID, COVID-19 status, age in years and sex. Where available, HLA class I and class II types were taken from metadata supplied by the sample provider and were not determined by assay-based typing.

Broad study findings and their caveats: Clinical and demographic metadata were provided uncurated, with the amount varying by source and participant.

The CDR3 measures 15 amino acids from cysteine to phenylalanine. The entry retains the CDR3 DNA only, 45 bases that are in frame from base 1. The germline V gene yields SGHTA for CDR1 and FQGNSA for CDR2. From V the trimming removes 5 bases and from J it removes 5 bases, while the gene matches leave 8 bases of the junction unaccounted for. The immunoSEQ Assay, a bias-controlled multiplex PCR, was used to amplify TCRbeta CDR3 regions from genomic DNA. As for how the authors treated the data: The number of nucleated cells in each sample was estimated by amplification of reference gene primers within the assay. Sequence reads were collapsed and filtered to measure the absolute abundance of every unique TCRbeta CDR3 rearrangement. For each sample, productive Simpson clonality was calculated as the square root of Simpson's diversity index across productive rearrangements. TCRdb carries this immuneACCESS record with in-frame sequences only. Its versions omit some clonotypes, under half of them owing to an unresolved V gene in the studies checked, with the rest unexplained. The DNA gave D and trimming, while V, J and clone size come from that table. This sample lists about 320,000 clones; approximately 88% were detected once. The top ten clones comprise 5% to 5.5% of the sample.

In the prospective study, participants were about 18 to 100 years old, resided in about two dozen geographic areas of the United States, and were enrolled through a virtual design. In the prospective study, cohorts were assigned on the basis of participant-reported clinical history obtained from a screening survey and a study questionnaire. For ImmuneRACE Cohort 3, a participant was defined as recovered based on two consecutive negative NP/OP PCR tests, clearance by a healthcare professional, or resolution of symptoms. Each participant in the prospective study had whole blood, serum and a nasopharyngeal or oropharyngeal swab collected by mobile phlebotomists. Over a roughly 2-month period, participants in the prospective study had the option of providing additional blood draws and questionnaires. Before DNA extraction, prospective study blood samples were shipped either frozen or at room temperature.

Recombination linked TRBV7-2 to TRBJ1-4; TRBD1 lines up with 7 middle nucleotides. Sequenced input: PBMCs or T cells enriched from blood (not recorded which). This receptor was obtained from a man aged 55 to 70 who had recovered from COVID-19. Read as DNA, the sequence is TGTGCCAGCAGCAGCAACAGGGGCTTCAATGAAAAACTGTTTTTT. Its coded protein is CASSSNRGFNEKLFF.